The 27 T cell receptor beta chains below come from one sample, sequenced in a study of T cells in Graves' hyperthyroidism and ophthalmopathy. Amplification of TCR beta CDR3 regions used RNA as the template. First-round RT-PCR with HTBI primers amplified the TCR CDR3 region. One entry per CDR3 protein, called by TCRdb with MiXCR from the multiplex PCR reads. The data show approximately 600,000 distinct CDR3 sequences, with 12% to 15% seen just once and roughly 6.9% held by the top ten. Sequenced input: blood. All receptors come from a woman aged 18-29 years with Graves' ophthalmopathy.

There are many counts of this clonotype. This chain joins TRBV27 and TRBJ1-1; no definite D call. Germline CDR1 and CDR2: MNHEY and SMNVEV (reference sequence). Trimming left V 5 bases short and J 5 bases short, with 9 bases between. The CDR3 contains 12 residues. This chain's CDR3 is CASSPTGTEAFF. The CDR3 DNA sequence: TGTGCCAGCAGTCCCACGGGGACTGAAGCTTTCTTT.

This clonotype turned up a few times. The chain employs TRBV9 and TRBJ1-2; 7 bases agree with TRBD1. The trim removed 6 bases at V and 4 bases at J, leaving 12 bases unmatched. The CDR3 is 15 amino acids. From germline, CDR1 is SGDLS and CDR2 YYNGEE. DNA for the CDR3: TGTGCCAGCACCCCCCTCTGGACAGGTCTCTATGGCTACACCTTC. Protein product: CASTPLWTGLYGYTF. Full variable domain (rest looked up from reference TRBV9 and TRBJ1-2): DSGVTQTPKHLITATGQRVTLRCSPRSGDLSVYWYQQSLDQGLQFLIQYYNGEERAKGNILERFSAQQFPDLHSELNLSSLELGDSALYFCASTPLWTGLYGYTFGSGTRLTVV.

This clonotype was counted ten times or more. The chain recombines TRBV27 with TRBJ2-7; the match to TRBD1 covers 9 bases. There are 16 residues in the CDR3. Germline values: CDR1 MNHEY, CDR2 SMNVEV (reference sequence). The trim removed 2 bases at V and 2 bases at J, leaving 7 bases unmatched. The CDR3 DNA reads TGTGCCAGCAGTTTAGGGGGGACAGGGAAGGCCTACGAGCAGTACTTC. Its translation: CASSLGGTGKAYEQYF.

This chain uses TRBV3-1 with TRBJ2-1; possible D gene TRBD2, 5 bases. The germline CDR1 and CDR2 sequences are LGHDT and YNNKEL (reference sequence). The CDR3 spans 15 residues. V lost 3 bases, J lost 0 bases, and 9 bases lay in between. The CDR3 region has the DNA TGTGCCAGCAGCCAGCGTGAGGGCTCCTACAATGAGCAGTTCTTC. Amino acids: CASSQREGSYNEQFF.

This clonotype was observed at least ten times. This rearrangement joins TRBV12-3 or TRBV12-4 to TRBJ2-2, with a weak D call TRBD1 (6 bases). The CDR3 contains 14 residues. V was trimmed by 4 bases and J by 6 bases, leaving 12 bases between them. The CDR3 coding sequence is TGTGCCAGCAGTTCATATACAGGGCCCGGGGAGCTGTTTTTT. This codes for CASSSYTGPGELFF.

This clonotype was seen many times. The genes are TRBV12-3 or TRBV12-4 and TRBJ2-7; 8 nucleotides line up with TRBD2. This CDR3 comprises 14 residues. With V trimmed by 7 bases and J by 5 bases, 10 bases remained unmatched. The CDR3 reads CASTSSGSYHEQYF. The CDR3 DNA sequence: TGTGCCAGCACCTCAAGCGGGAGTTACCACGAGCAGTACTTC.

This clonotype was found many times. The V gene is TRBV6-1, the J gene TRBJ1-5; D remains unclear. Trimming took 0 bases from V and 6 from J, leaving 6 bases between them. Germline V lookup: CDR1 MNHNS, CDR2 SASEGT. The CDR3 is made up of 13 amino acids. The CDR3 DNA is TGTGCCAGCAGTGAAGCAGGGAGTCAGCCCCAGCATTTT. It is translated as CASSEAGSQPQHF.

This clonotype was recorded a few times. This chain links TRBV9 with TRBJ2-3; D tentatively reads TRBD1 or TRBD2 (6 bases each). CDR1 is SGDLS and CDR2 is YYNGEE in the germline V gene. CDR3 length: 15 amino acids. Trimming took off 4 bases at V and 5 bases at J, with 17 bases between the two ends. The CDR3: CASSQDSGAIDTQYF. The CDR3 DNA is TGTGCCAGCAGCCAGGACTCGGGGGCGATAGATACGCAGTATTTT. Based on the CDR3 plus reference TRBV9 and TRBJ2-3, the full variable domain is DSGVTQTPKHLITATGQRVTLRCSPRSGDLSVYWYQQSLDQGLQFLIQYYNGEERAKGNILERFSAQQFPDLHSELNLSSLELGDSALYFCASSQDSGAIDTQYFGPGTRLTVL.

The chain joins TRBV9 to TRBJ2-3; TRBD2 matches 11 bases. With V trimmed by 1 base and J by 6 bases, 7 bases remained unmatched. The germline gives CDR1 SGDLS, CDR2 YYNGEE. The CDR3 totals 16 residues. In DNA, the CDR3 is TGTGCCAGCAGCGTATCCACTAGCGGGAGTGGGGATACGCAGTATTTT. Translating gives CASSVSTSGSGDTQYF.

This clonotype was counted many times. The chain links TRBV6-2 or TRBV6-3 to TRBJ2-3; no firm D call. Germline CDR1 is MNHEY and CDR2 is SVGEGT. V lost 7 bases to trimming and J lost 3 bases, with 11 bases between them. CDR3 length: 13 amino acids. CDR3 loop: CASIEVLTDTQYF. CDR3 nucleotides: TGTGCCAGCATAGAAGTGCTGACAGATACGCAGTATTTT.

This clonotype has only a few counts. CDR3 bases: TGTGCCAGCAGACGGACTAGCGGGAGGTACGGGGAGCTGTTTTTT. It yields the protein CASRRTSGRYGELFF. This chain uses TRBV28 with TRBJ2-2; 14 nucleotides agree with TRBD2. Unmatched junction bases numbered 4, after V lost 6 bases and J lost 7 bases. CDR1 is MDHEN, CDR2 SYDVKM, per germline. CDR3 length: 15 amino acids.

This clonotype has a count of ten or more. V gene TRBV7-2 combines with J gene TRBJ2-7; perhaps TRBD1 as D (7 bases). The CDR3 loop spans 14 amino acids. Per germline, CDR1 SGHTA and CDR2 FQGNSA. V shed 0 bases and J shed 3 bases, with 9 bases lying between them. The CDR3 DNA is TGTGCCAGCAGCTTAGCGCGGGACAGCTACGAGCAGTACTTC. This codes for CASSLARDSYEQYF.

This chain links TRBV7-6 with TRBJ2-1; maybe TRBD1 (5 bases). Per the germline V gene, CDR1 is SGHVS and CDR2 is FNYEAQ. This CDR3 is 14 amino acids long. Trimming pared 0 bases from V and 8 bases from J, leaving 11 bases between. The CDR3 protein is CASSLAGLVDEQFF. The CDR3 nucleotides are TGTGCCAGCAGCTTAGCGGGGCTAGTCGATGAGCAGTTCTTC.

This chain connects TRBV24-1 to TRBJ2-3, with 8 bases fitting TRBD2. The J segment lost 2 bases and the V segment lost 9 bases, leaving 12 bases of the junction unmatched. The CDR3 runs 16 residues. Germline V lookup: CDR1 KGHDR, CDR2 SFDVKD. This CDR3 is CATAGAGAGTTDTQYF. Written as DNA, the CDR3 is TGTGCCACCGCGGGAGCGGGAGCTGGGACCACAGATACGCAGTATTTT.

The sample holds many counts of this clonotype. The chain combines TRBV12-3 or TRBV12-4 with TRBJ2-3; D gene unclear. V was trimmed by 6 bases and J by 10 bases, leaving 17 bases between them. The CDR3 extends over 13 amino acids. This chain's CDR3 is CASSLSDGVSQYF. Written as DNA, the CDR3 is TGTGCCAGCAGCTTAAGCGATGGGGTTTCGCAGTATTTT.

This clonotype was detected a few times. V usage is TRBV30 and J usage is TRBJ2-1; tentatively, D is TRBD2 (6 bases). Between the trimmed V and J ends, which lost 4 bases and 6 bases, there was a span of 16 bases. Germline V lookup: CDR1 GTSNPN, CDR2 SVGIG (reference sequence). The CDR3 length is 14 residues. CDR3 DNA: TGTGCCTGGACCCTAGGGACTTTGCTCAATGAGCAGTTCTTC. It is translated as CAWTLGTLLNEQFF.

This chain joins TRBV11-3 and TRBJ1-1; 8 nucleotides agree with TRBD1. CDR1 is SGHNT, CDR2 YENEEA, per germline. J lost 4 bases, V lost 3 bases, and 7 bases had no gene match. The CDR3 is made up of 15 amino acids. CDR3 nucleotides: TGTGCCAGCAGCTTTGATCAGGGGGCAAGCACTGAAGCTTTCTTT. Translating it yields CASSFDQGASTEAFF.

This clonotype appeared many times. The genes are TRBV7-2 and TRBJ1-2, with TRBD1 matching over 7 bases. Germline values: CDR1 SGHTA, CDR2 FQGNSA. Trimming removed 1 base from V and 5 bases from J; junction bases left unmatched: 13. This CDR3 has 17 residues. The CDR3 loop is CASSLVGGTVGDYGYTF. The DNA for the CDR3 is TGTGCCAGCAGCTTAGTTGGGGGGACAGTAGGGGATTATGGCTACACCTTC.

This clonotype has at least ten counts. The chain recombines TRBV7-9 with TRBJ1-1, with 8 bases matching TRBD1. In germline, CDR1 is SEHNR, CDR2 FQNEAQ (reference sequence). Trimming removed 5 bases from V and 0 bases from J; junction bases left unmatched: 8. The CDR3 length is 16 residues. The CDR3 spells CASSQGAGGLNTEAFF. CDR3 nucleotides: TGTGCCAGCAGCCAAGGGGCAGGGGGCTTGAACACTGAAGCTTTCTTT.

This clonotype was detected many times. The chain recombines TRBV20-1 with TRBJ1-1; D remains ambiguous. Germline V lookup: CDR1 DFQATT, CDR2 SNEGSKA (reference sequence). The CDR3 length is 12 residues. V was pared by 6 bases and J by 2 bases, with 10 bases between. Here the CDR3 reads CSARNSNTEAFF. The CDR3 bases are TGCAGTGCGAGAAACAGTAACACTGAAGCTTTCTTT.

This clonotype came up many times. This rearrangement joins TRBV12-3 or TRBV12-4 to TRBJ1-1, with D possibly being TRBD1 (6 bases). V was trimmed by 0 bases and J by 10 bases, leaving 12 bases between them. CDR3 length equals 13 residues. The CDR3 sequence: CASSLATGAGAFF. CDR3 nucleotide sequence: TGTGCCAGCAGTTTAGCCACGGGGGCAGGAGCTTTCTTT.

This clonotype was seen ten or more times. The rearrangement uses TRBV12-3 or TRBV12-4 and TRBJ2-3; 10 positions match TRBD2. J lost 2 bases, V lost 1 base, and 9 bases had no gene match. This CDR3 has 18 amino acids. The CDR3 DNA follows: TGTGCCAGCAGTTTAGGAATGACTAGCGGGCCTCCCACAGATACGCAGTATTTT. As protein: CASSLGMTSGPPTDTQYF.

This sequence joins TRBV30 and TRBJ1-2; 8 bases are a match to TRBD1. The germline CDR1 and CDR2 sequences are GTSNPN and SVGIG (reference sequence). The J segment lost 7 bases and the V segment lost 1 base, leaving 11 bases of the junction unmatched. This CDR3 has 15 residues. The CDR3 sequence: CAWSGAGTGAVGYTF. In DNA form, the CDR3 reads TGTGCCTGGAGTGGCGCCGGGACAGGAGCTGTTGGCTACACCTTC.

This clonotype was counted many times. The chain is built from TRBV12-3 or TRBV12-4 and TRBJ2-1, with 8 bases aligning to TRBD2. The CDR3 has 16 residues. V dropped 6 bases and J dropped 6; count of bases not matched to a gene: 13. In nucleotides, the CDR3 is TGTGCCAGCAGCCCCACCAGGGTAGCGGGGTTCAATGAGCAGTTCTTC. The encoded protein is CASSPTRVAGFNEQFF.

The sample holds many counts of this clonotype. The CDR3 protein is CASSSVRQDSTDTQYF. DNA of the CDR3: TGTGCCAGCAGCTCGGTTCGACAGGATAGCACAGATACGCAGTATTTT. The chain combines TRBV5-4 with TRBJ2-3; D might be TRBD1 (6 bases). Germline CDR1 and CDR2: SGHNT and YYREEE (reference sequence). Deletions cut 3 bases from V and 0 bases from J, with 14 bases between. The CDR3 is 16 amino acids.

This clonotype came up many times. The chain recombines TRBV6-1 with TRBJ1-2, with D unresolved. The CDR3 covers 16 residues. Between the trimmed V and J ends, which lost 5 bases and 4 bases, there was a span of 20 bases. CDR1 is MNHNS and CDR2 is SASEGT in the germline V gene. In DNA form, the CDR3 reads TGTGCCAGCAGTAGAGAACCCTTTTGGGTGACCTATGGCTACACCTTC. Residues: CASSREPFWVTYGYTF.

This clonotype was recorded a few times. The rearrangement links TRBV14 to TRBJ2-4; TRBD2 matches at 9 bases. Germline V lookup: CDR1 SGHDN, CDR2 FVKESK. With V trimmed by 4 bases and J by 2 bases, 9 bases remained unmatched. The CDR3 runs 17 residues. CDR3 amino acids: CASSRYSGSGSKNIQYF. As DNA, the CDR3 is TGTGCCAGCAGCCGATATAGCGGGAGTGGGTCCAAAAACATTCAGTACTTC.